Listed below are T cell receptor beta chains from one sample, sequenced in a study of T cells in localized non-small cell lung cancer. Clones were read by immunoSEQ multiplex PCR, and TCRdb kept only the in-frame ones, dropping some. This table has some 40,000 clones, about 92% appearing once. The source was peripheral blood, collected before any cancer treatment. These receptor sequences come from a female donor over 55 with stage I lung adenocarcinoma. The CDR3 runs from the conserved cysteine through the conserved F or W. The D gene is left open where the match is weak. Some rows mark clone size as missing; the rest say once, few, many or name a class of expanded clone.

J gene | V gene | D gene | clone size | CDR3 protein | CDR3 DNA
TRBJ1-5 | TRBV7-2 | TRBD1 | NA | CASSLVGGPNQPQHF | TGTGCCAGCAGCTTAGTAGGGGGCCCCAATCAGCCCCAGCATTTT
TRBJ2-1 | TRBV2 | NA | NA | CASNGGGGLLNEQFF | TGTGCCAGCAACGGTGGGGGCGGGCTACTCAATGAGCAGTTCTTC
TRBJ1-4 | TRBV19 | NA | once | CASSTLARVGDEKLFF | TGTGCCAGTAGTACTTTGGCCAGGGTGGGAGATGAAAAACTGTTTTTT
TRBJ1-1 | TRBV10-3 | NA | NA | CAISESLLGGVEAFF | TGTGCCATCAGTGAGTCCCTCCTCGGCGGGGTTGAAGCTTTCTTT
TRBJ2-1 | TRBV7-2 | TRBD2 | NA | CASSPGTSGLNEQFF | TGTGCCAGCAGCCCGGGGACTAGCGGTCTCAATGAGCAGTTCTTC
TRBJ2-7 | TRBV7-6 | TRBD2 | NA | CASSPAGGTLYEQYF | TGTGCCAGCAGCCCCGCGGGGGGGACTCTCTACGAGCAGTACTTC
TRBJ2-5 | TRBV10-3 | NA | NA | CAISALGTSGGTQYF | TGTGCCATCAGCGCCCTTGGGACTTCAGGGGGGACCCAGTACTTC
TRBJ1-2 | TRBV5-1 | NA | once | CASSLGFTGGDYGYTF | TGCGCCAGCAGCTTGGGGTTTACAGGTGGCGACTATGGCTACACCTTC
TRBJ2-7 | TRBV5-5 | TRBD2 | once | CASKTTGGSSYEQYF | TGTGCCAGCAAAACCACGGGGGGAAGCTCCTACGAGCAGTACTTC
TRBJ1-2 | TRBV2 | TRBD1 | NA | CASNELQTGGSGYTF | TGTGCCAGCAATGAACTACAGACAGGGGGCAGTGGCTACACCTTC
TRBJ1-2 | TRBV5-4 | NA | NA | CASDRDLGSTGGYTF | TGTGCCAGCGACAGAGATTTAGGGAGTACTGGAGGCTACACCTTC
TRBJ2-5 | TRBV5-4 | TRBD2 | NA | CASSLRGGETQYF | TGTGCCAGCAGCTTGAGGGGAGGGGAGACCCAGTACTTC
TRBJ1-1 | TRBV29-1 | NA | once | CSVDADRLNTEAFF | TGCAGCGTTGATGCTGACAGACTAAACACTGAAGCTTTCTTT
TRBJ2-3 | TRBV7-2 | TRBD2 | NA | CATERGGGSDTQYF | TGTGCCACAGAGCGGGGGGGCGGGTCAGATACGCAGTATTTT
TRBJ1-2 | TRBV4-3 | NA | once | CASTNGSLFPFYGYTF | TGCGCCAGCACGAACGGAAGTTTGTTTCCGTTCTATGGCTACACCTTC
TRBJ1-1 | TRBV7-6 | NA | NA | CASSAPGGETEAFF | TGTGCCAGCAGCGCCCCGGGGGGCGAAACTGAAGCTTTCTTT
TRBJ1-4 | TRBV6-6 | TRBD1 | NA | CASSYSTQGGNEKLFF | TGTGCCAGCAGTTATTCCACACAGGGGGGGAATGAAAAACTGTTTTTT
TRBJ1-1 | TRBV5-4 | TRBD1 | NA | CASSLQQGLRGTEAFF | TGTGCCAGCAGCTTGCAACAGGGGCTGAGGGGCACTGAAGCTTTCTTT
TRBJ2-5 | TRBV19 | TRBD1 | NA | CASSRDREETQYF | TGTGCCAGTTCCCGGGACAGAGAAGAGACCCAGTACTTC
TRBJ1-5 | TRBV6-1 | NA | NA | CASSDRGADQPQHF | TGTGCCAGCAGTGACAGGGGAGCGGATCAGCCCCAGCATTTT
TRBJ2-1 | TRBV4-2 | TRBD2 | NA | CASSQDRTSGGRAQQFF | TGTGCCAGCAGCCAAGACCGGACTAGCGGCGGACGAGCCCAGCAGTTCTTC
TRBJ1-6 | TRBV7-6 | NA | NA | CASSLDSFSNSPLHF | TGTGCCAGCAGCTTAGATAGTTTTAGCAATTCACCCCTCCACTTT
TRBJ1-3 | TRBV7-7 | NA | NA | CASSLIPQTSGHSGNTIYF | TGTGCCAGCAGCTTAATCCCCCAGACATCGGGGCACTCTGGAAACACCATATATTTT
TRBJ1-6 | TRBV9 | TRBD1 | NA | CASSVGQGVESPLHF | TGTGCCAGCAGCGTAGGACAGGGGGTTGAATCACCCCTCCACTTT
TRBJ2-3 | TRBV19 | TRBD1 | NA | CASSLSGQGTDTQYF | TGTGCCAGTAGCCTATCCGGACAGGGGACAGATACGCAGTATTTT
TRBJ1-2 | TRBV5-5 | NA | NA | CASSLVGTEGYGYTF | TGTGCCAGCAGCTTGGTTGGGACGGAGGGCTATGGCTACACCTTC
TRBJ1-3 | TRBV6-5 | NA | NA | CASTLGPNSGNTIYF | TGTGCCAGCACGTTAGGGCCCAACTCTGGAAACACCATATATTTT
TRBJ1-5 | TRBV19 | NA | NA | CASSIQGTNQPQHF | TGTGCCAGTAGTATACAGGGTACGAACCAGCCCCAGCATTTT
TRBJ1-2 | TRBV7-8 | TRBD1 | NA | CASSPDRVYGYTF | TGTGCCAGCAGCCCCGACAGGGTCTATGGCTACACCTTC
TRBJ2-2 | TRBV5-1 | NA | once | CASKVPTGELFF | TGCGCCAGCAAGGTACCCACCGGGGAGCTGTTTTTT
TRBJ2-5 | TRBV27 | NA | NA | CASSLLGVQETQYF | TGTGCCAGCAGTTTATTGGGGGTTCAAGAGACCCAGTACTTC
TRBJ1-1 | TRBV10-3 | TRBD1 | NA | CAISDLGTVNTEAFF | TGTGCCATCAGTGACCTCGGGACAGTTAACACTGAAGCTTTCTTT
TRBJ2-3 | TRBV4-2 | TRBD1 | NA | CASSPQGDTSTDTQYF | TGTGCCAGCAGCCCACAGGGGGATACGAGCACAGATACGCAGTATTTT
TRBJ1-1 | TRBV10-1 | NA | NA | CASSESGGTEAFF | TGCGCCAGCAGTGAGTCAGGGGGTACTGAAGCTTTCTTT
TRBJ1-1 | TRBV7-9 | NA | NA | CASSSHGGYTEAFF | TGTGCCAGCAGCTCCCACGGGGGATACACTGAAGCTTTCTTT
TRBJ1-2 | TRBV7-2 | NA | NA | CASSLVTGSDYLYTF | TGTGCCAGCAGCTTAGTCACAGGGTCGGATTATCTCTACACCTTC
TRBJ1-4 | TRBV5-1 | NA | NA | CASSLGQGKEKLFF | TGCGCCAGCAGCTTGGGTCAGGGAAAGGAAAAACTGTTTTTT
TRBJ1-6 | TRBV7-7 | TRBD1 | NA | CASSQRLATGAYNSPLHF | TGTGCTAGCAGCCAGAGATTGGCGACAGGGGCCTATAATTCACCCCTCCACTTT
TRBJ2-7 | TRBV5-6 | NA | once | CASSLDRRLYEQYF | TGTGCCAGCAGCTTGGACAGGCGGTTATACGAGCAGTACTTC
TRBJ2-5 | TRBV11-2 | NA | NA | CASSLLEWRELQETQYF | TGTGCCAGCAGCTTATTGGAATGGAGGGAACTTCAAGAGACCCAGTACTTC
TRBJ1-4 | TRBV25-1 | TRBD1 | NA | CASSEPGTGNEKLFF | TGTGCCAGCAGTGAACCAGGGACAGGGAATGAAAAACTGTTTTTT
TRBJ1-5 | TRBV15 | NA | NA | CATSSGLGNQPQHF | TGTGCCACCAGCAGTGGACTTGGCAATCAGCCCCAGCATTTT
TRBJ1-2 | TRBV6-1 | NA | NA | CASSGPRGTLAVNYGYTF | TGTGCCAGCAGTGGCCCGAGGGGGACCTTAGCTGTTAACTATGGCTACACCTTC
TRBJ1-1 | TRBV19 | NA | NA | CASSITRRDTEAFF | TGTGCCAGTAGTATTACGAGGAGGGACACTGAAGCTTTCTTT
TRBJ1-2 | TRBV7-2 | NA | NA | CASSSPGGDVHGYTF | TGTGCCAGCAGCTCTCCTGGGGGGGACGTACATGGCTACACCTTC
TRBJ1-2 | TRBV7-9 | NA | NA | CASSLDVQGNYGYTF | TGTGCCAGCAGCTTAGATGTGCAGGGAAACTATGGCTACACCTTC
TRBJ1-2 | TRBV10-3 | NA | NA | CAISEKGTPARGYTF | TGTGCCATCAGTGAGAAGGGAACACCGGCCCGTGGCTACACCTTC
TRBJ1-1 | TRBV19 | TRBD1 | NA | CASTPRGQGMVGDWNTEAFF | TGTGCCAGTACCCCGCGGGGACAGGGGATGGTTGGCGATTGGAACACTGAAGCTTTCTTT
TRBJ2-1 | TRBV6-6 | TRBD1 | once | CASSSAGTAKIKQFF | TGTGCCAGCAGCTCTGCCGGGACAGCGAAAATAAAGCAGTTCTTC
TRBJ1-1 | TRBV19 | NA | NA | CASSGGDLMNTEAFF | TGTGCCAGTAGTGGGGGTGATCTCATGAACACTGAAGCTTTCTTT
TRBJ1-3 | TRBV5-1 | NA | NA | CASSLDGYSGNTIYF | TGCGCCAGCAGCTTGGACGGATACTCTGGAAACACCATATATTTT
TRBJ2-1 | TRBV7-8 | NA | NA | CASSLGSAGETYNEQFF | TGTGCCAGCAGCTTAGGGTCGGCAGGGGAGACCTACAATGAGCAGTTCTTC
TRBJ1-4 | TRBV19 | NA | NA | CASSPRQDNEKLFF | TGTGCCAGTAGTCCTCGACAGGATAATGAAAAACTGTTTTTT
TRBJ1-2 | TRBV6-6 | NA | NA | CAAGGGNYGYTF | TGTGCCGCCGGCGGGGGAAACTATGGCTACACCTTC
TRBJ2-5 | TRBV5-1 | NA | NA | CASSPGPGSQETQYF | TGCGCCAGCAGCCCCGGTCCGGGGAGCCAAGAGACCCAGTACTTC
TRBJ2-7 | TRBV5-4 | TRBD1 | NA | CASSSGTGDEQYF | TGTGCCAGCAGCTCCGGGACAGGGGACGAGCAGTACTTC
TRBJ2-3 | TRBV29-1 | NA | once | CSVGEGAFTDTQYF | TGCAGCGTTGGGGAGGGGGCGTTCACAGATACGCAGTATTTT